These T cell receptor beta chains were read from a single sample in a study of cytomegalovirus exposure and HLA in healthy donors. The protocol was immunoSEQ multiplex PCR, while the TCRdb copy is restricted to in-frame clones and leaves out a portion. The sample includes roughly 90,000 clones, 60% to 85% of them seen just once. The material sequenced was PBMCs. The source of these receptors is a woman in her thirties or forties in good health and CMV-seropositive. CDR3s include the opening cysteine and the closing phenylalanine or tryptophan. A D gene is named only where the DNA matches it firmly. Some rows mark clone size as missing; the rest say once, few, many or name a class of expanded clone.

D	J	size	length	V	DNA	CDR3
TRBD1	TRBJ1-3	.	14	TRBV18	TGTGCCAGCTCGCCAGGGGGACAGATGGACACCATATATTTT	CASSPGGQMDTIYF
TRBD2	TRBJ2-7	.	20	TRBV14	TGTGCCAGCAGTTACAGTACTCAATTAGCGGGACGAGCTACTCCCTACGAGCAGTACTTC	CASSYSTQLAGRATPYEQYF
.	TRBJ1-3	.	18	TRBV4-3	TGCGCCAGCAGCCCATCCTCACAGGGCGGGTTTTCTGGAAACACCATATATTTT	CASSPSSQGGFSGNTIYF
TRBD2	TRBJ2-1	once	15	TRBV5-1	TGCGCCAGCAGCCTTAGCGGGGGACTCTACAATGAGCAGTTCTTC	CASSLSGGLYNEQFF
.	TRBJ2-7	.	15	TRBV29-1	TGCAGCGTTGAGTTAAATCGCAGGGCCTCCTACGAGCAGTACTTC	CSVELNRRASYEQYF
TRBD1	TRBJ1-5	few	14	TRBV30	TGTGCCTGGAGACGGACAGGGTTTAATCAGCCCCAGCATTTT	CAWRRTGFNQPQHF
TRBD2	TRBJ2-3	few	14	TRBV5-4	TGTGCCAGCACCAATAGCGGGAACACAGATACGCAGTATTTT	CASTNSGNTDTQYF
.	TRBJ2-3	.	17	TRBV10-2	TGCGCCAGCAGTGAGTCGATAGTAGGGGGGGGTACAGATACGCAGTATTTT	CASSESIVGGGTDTQYF
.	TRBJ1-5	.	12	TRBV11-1	TGTGCCAGCAGCCGAGGAGTTGGGCCCCAGCATTTT	CASSRGVGPQHF
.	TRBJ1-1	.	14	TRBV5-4	TGTGCCAGCAGCTTGGTTGGCAGGGCGACTGAAGCTTTCTTT	CASSLVGRATEAFF
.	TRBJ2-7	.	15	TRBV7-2	TGTGCCAGCAGCCCTGGGAGGGGACAAAGCTACGAGCAGTACTTC	CASSPGRGQSYEQYF
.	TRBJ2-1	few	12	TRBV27	TGTGCCAGCAGTTTACAGGGTTATGAGCAGTTCTTC	CASSLQGYEQFF
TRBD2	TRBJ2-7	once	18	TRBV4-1	TGCGCCAGCAGAGTAGTTCCGGAGACTAGCGGGTCATCCTACGAGCAGTACTTC	CASRVVPETSGSSYEQYF
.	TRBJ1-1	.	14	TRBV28	TGTGCCACATACCCCCCGGGAGGAGACACTGAAGCTTTCTTT	CATYPPGGDTEAFF
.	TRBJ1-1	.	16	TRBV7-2	TGTGCCAGCAGCCTAATGGGGCAGGGAGGGAATACTGAAGCTTTCTTT	CASSLMGQGGNTEAFF
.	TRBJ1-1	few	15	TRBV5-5	TGTGCCAGCAGCTTGGAGGGAGGGACGTACACTGAAGCTTTCTTT	CASSLEGGTYTEAFF
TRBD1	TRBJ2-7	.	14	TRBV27	TGTGCCAGCAGTCTGCGGGACAGGACCTACGAGCAGTACTTC	CASSLRDRTYEQYF
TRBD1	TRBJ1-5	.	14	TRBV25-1	TGTGCCAGCAGGGGACCGGGACAGGGGCAGCCCCAGCATTTT	CASRGPGQGQPQHF
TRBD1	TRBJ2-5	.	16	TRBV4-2	TGTGCCAGCAGCCAATCGATCGGACAGGGCCAAGAGACCCAGTACTTC	CASSQSIGQGQETQYF
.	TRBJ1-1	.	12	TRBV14	TGTGCCAGCAGCCAAGTTTCGGGGAAACCTTTCTTT	CASSQVSGKPFF
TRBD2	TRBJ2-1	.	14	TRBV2	TGTGCCAGCAATCTAGCGGGAGAAATGGATGAGCAGTTCTTC	CASNLAGEMDEQFF
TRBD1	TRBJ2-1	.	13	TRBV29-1	TGCAGCGGGGACAGGGGCTGGTACAATGAGCAGTTCTTC	CSGDRGWYNEQFF
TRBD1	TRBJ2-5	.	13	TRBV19	TGTGCCAGTAGTGGGACAGGGGGGGAGACCCAGTACTTC	CASSGTGGETQYF
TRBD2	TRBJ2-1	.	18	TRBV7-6	TGTGCCAGCAGCTCCACTACACAGACTAGCGGGAGTAGGAATGAGCAGTTCTTC	CASSSTTQTSGSRNEQFF
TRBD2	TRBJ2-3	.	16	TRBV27	TGTGCCAGCAGTTTAGGCCTAGCGGGAGCCACAGATACGCAGTATTTT	CASSLGLAGATDTQYF
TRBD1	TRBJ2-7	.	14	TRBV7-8	TGTGCCAGCAGCCCGGGGACAGGGAGGGCCGAGCAGTACTTC	CASSPGTGRAEQYF
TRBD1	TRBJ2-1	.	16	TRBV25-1	TGTGCCAGCAGTGAATTAGGGGGACAGGGATACAATGAGCAGTTCTTC	CASSELGGQGYNEQFF
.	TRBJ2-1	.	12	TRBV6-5	TGTGCCAGCAGCGGAACGAGGAATGAGCAGTTCTTC	CASSGTRNEQFF
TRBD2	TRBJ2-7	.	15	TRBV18	TGTGCCAGCTCACCGACTAGCGGGTACTCCTACGAGCAGTACTTC	CASSPTSGYSYEQYF
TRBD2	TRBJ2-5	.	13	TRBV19	TGTGCCAGTAGTGCGGGGGATACGGAGACCCAGTACTTC	CASSAGDTETQYF
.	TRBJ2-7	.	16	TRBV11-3	TGTGCCAGCAGCCCTGGGGGGACGGCGAGCTCCTACGAGCAGTACTTC	CASSPGGTASSYEQYF
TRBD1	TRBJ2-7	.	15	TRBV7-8	TGTGCCAGCAGCAAAGACAGGGTCATCCCCCACGAGCAGTACTTC	CASSKDRVIPHEQYF
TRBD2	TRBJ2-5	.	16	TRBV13	TGTGCCAGCAGCTTAGTCGGAGCGGGGTTGGGGGAGACCCAGTACTTC	CASSLVGAGLGETQYF
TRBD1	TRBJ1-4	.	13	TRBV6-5	TGTGCCAGCAGCATGAACAGGGGTGAAAAACTGTTTTTT	CASSMNRGEKLFF
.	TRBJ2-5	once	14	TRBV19	TGTGCCAGTAGTCCCGCGGGGGCAGGCTCTCAGCAGTACTTC	CASSPAGAGSQQYF
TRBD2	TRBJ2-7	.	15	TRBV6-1	TGTGCCAGCAGGGGACTAGCGGGAGATCATTACGAGCAGTACTTC	CASRGLAGDHYEQYF
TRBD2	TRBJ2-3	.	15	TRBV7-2	TGTGCCAGCAGCTCCGTTCGGACTAGCGGAGGTACGCAGTATTTT	CASSSVRTSGGTQYF
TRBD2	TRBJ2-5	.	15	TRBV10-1	TGCGCCAGCAGTGAGGGGACTAGCGACCAAGAGACCCAGTACTTC	CASSEGTSDQETQYF
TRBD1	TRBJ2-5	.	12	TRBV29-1	TGCAGCGTGGGACAGAACCAAGAGACCCAGTACTTC	CSVGQNQETQYF
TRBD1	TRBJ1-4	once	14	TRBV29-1	TGCAGCGTTCACCTCAGGGGGCTGGATGAAAAACTGTTTTTT	CSVHLRGLDEKLFF
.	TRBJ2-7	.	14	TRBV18	TGTGCCAGCTCACCATCTGCTAGCTTCCACGAGCAGTACTTC	CASSPSASFHEQYF
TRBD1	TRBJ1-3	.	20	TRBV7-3	TGTGCCAGCAGCCTACTCGGGACAGGGGGCTGGACGATCTCTGGAAACACCATATATTTT	CASSLLGTGGWTISGNTIYF
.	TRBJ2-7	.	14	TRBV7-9	TGTGCCAGCAGCGGGGACACTCGAACCTACGAGCAGTACTTC	CASSGDTRTYEQYF
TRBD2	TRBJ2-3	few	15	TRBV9	TGTGCCAGCAGCGGACTAGCGGGAGACGCAGATACGCAGTATTTT	CASSGLAGDADTQYF
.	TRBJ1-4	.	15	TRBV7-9	TGTGCCAGCAGCATTTCAGGGGTTACTAATGAAAAACTGTTTTTT	CASSISGVTNEKLFF
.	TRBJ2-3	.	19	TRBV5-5	TGTGCCAGCAGCTTGGAGCGAAATACGAGGACTACACGATCAGATACGCAGTATTTT	CASSLERNTRTTRSDTQYF
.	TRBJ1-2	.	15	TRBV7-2	TGTGCCAGCAGCTTAGCGCAGGGGCATGTTTATGGCTACACCTTC	CASSLAQGHVYGYTF
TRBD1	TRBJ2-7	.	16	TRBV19	TGTGCCAGTAGCGATGGGACAGGGTTTTCGGCCTACGAGCAGTACTTC	CASSDGTGFSAYEQYF
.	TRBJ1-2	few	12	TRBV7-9	TGTGCCAGCAGCTTACCCAGGGTAGGCTACACCTTC	CASSLPRVGYTF
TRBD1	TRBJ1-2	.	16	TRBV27	TGTGCCAGCAGTTTATCTGGGACAGAGTCTAACTATGGCTACACCTTC	CASSLSGTESNYGYTF
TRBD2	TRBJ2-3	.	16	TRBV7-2	TGTGCCAGCAGCCGGATAGCGGGAGGGGGCACAGATACGCAGTATTTT	CASSRIAGGGTDTQYF
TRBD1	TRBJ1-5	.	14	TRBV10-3	TGTGCCATCGCAACAGGGGTCGCCAATCAGCCCCAGCATTTT	CAIATGVANQPQHF
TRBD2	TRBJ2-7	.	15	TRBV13	TGTGCCAGCAGCTTAGGGGCTAGCGGGAGTTCCGAGCAGTACTTC	CASSLGASGSSEQYF
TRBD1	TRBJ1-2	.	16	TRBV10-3	TGTGCCATCGGGAGGACAGGGGGCTTAGCTAACTATGGCTACACCTTC	CAIGRTGGLANYGYTF
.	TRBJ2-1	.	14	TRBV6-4	TGTGCCAGCAGTGTGGTTAGCGGCAACAATGAGCAGTTCTTC	CASSVVSGNNEQFF
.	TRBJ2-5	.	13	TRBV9	TGTGCCAGCAGCACCGGCGGGACGATGACCCAGTACTTC	CASSTGGTMTQYF
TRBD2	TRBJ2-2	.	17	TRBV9	TGTGCCAGCAGCGTAGAGCTAGCGGCAAGGAATTCAGGGGAGCTGTTTTTT	CASSVELAARNSGELFF
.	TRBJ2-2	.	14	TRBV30	TGTGCCTGGAGTGTAAGTAGCGAGACCGGGGAGCTGTTTTTT	CAWSVSSETGELFF
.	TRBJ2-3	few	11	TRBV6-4	TGTGCCACCGCGGGTGGAGATACGCAGTATTTT	CATAGGDTQYF